The subject of this entry is one T cell receptor (beta chain). Germline CDR1 and CDR2: SGHAT and FQNNGV. Trimming pared 2 bases from V and 6 bases from J, leaving 8 bases between. The CDR3 runs 14 residues. This sample is part of a study of T cells after yellow fever vaccination. 5'RACE template switching added a universal primer site and UMIs to TCR cDNA. TCRdb ran MiXCR on the 5' RACE reads and lists one entry per CDR3 protein. The repertoire holds about 58,000 distinct CDR3 sequences, approximately 6.5% seen once, with less than 45% in the top ten. The sample consisted of CD8+ T cells sorted from PBMCs, taken on the day of the first yellow fever vaccination. This rearrangement joins TRBV11-2 to TRBJ1-6; maybe TRBD1 (5 bases). This clonotype was sampled from a man younger than 35 who received the YFV17D yellow fever vaccine. The CDR3 sequence: CASSLPQGNSPLHF. CDR3 nucleotide sequence: TGTGCCAGCAGCTTACCGCAGGGTAATTCACCCCTCCACTTT.